The T cell receptor (beta chain) under discussion was sequenced for a study of blood T cell repertoires in COVID-19 (TCRdb year 2020). About the study as a whole: Samples from collaborators originated in the United States, Italy and Spain and spanned both the acute and convalescent phases of COVID-19. The prospective study material was composed of cDNA or gDNA derived from T cells, B-cell-depleted T cells, or PBMCs. Subjects who had been exposed to COVID-19, were actively infected with it, or had recovered from it provided the deeply sampled blood TCRbeta repertoires that made up the dataset. The repertoires were released in a freely available public database meant as a resource for research on the immune response to SARS-CoV-2. The samples were drawn from two sources: the first 160 participants of the ongoing ImmuneRACE study, and 1,000 to 1,500 subjects contributed by 6 global collaborators. Nearly every sample came with metadata listing a de-identified subject ID, COVID-19 status, age in years and sex. HLA class I and class II types, where available, came from metadata supplied by the sample provider rather than from assay-based typing.

Here is what the overall study found, with its caveats: The amount of clinical and demographic metadata varied by source and participant and was provided uncurated.

Points on this clone: Its specific antigen is unknown. No base quality information exists; no much larger clone differs at one position.

The immunoSEQ Assay, a bias-controlled multiplex PCR, was used to amplify TCRbeta CDR3 regions from genomic DNA. Under the source paper's analysis protocol: The number of nucleated cells in each sample was estimated from the amplification of reference gene primers within the assay. Sequence reads were collapsed and filtered to measure the absolute abundance of every unique TCRbeta CDR3 rearrangement. For each sample, productive Simpson clonality was calculated by taking the square root of Simpson's diversity index across productive rearrangements. TCRdb took this table from immuneACCESS and kept in-frame rearrangements with V and J called. Such tables lack part of the clones; where checked against another copy, unresolved V genes explain under half of the gap, and the rest is unexplained. That table supplies the V and J calls and clone size; D and trimming were determined from the DNA. Across this sample there are around 97,000 clones, with 80% to 90% seen only once. Of the sample, approximately 15% falls within the top ten clones.

The collaborating institutions used their own protocols to collect whole blood in K2EDTA tubes. Collaborator samples were shipped for TCRbeta analysis as frozen whole blood, isolated PBMCs, or DNA extracted from either sample type. Sample: peripheral blood. The receptor was isolated from a human donor in a cohort sampled during active COVID-19.

The CDR3: CASSQVSGSTEAFF. In nucleotides, the sequence is TGTGCCAGCAGCCAAGTATCCGGGTCCACTGAAGCTTTCTTT. The V and J genes are TRBV3-1 (or the pseudogene TRBV3-2) and TRBJ1-1, with the D segment identity uncertain. Via the germline V gene (reference sequence), CDR1 is LGHDT and CDR2 YNNKEL. The CDR3 contains 14 residues, cysteine and phenylalanine counted. Kept here is only the CDR3 DNA, which spans 42 bases and is read in frame from base 1. V gives up 1 base and J gives up 4 bases, and the segment between their germline ends measures 10 bases.